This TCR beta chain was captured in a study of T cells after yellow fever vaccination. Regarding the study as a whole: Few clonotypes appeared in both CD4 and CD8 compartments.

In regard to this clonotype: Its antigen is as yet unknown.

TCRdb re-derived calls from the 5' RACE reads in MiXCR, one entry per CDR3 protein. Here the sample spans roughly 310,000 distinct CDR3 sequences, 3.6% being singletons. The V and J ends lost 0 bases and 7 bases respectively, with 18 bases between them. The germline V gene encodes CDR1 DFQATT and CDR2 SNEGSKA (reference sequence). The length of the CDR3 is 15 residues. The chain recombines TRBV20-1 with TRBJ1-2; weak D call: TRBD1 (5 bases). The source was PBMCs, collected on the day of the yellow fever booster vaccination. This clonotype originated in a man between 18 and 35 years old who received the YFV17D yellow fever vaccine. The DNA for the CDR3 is TGCAGTGCTAGAGACCGGGTCAGGGACGGAGCTGGCTACACCTTC. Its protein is CSARDRVRDGAGYTF.